Presented here are 28 T cell receptor beta chains from one specimen sequenced in a study of technical replicates of blood from several donors. Clones were read by immunoSEQ multiplex PCR, and TCRdb kept only the in-frame ones, dropping some. The sample has tens of thousands of clones, around nine tenths seen once. The sequenced sample was T cells isolated from PBMCs. These receptors came from a human donor in good health.

This clone appeared a single time. The chain joins TRBV2 to TRBJ2-7; D uncertain. From germline, CDR1 is SNHLY and CDR2 FYNNEI. V was shortened by 4 bases and J by 2 bases, with 9 bases between the two germline ends. CDR3 length: 13 residues. The chain's CDR3 is CASSVENAYEQYF. CDR3 DNA: TGTGCCAGCAGTGTCGAGAACGCCTACGAGCAGTACTTC. The full variable domain, in which reference TRBV2 and TRBJ2-7 provide the parts outside the CDR3, is EPEVTQTPSHQVTQMGQEVILRCVPISNHLYFYWYRQILGQKVEFLVSFYNNEISEKSEIFDDQFSVERPDGSNFTLKIRSTKLEDSAMYFCASSVENAYEQYFGPGTRLTVT.

Remarks on this clone: Relative to the germline gene, one junction end is altered; a read error may explain this. This chain connects TRBV4-1 to TRBJ2-7; maybe TRBD1 (6 bases). CDR1 and CDR2 from the germline V gene are MGHRA and YSYEKL. The CDR3 is 11 amino acids. In DNA, the CDR3 is TGCGCCAGCAGCAAAGACAGGGAGCAGTACTTC. Its protein product is CASSKDREQYF.

The chain has TRBV7-9 and TRBJ2-1, with a weak D call TRBD2 (5 bases). The CDR3 totals 14 residues. The V end lost 5 bases, the J end lost 9 bases, and 17 bases lay between the germline ends. Germline-derived CDR1 and CDR2 are SEHNR and FQNEAQ (reference sequence). The CDR3 reads CASSPPLAVVEQFF. DNA of the CDR3: TGTGCCAGCAGCCCCCCCCTAGCCGTTGTTGAGCAGTTCTTC.

The chain links TRBV5-5 to TRBJ1-1, with D possibly being TRBD1 (5 bases). The V end was cut by 0 bases, the J end by 2 bases, with 11 bases between. Germline V gives CDR1 SGHKS, CDR2 YYEKEE (reference sequence). The CDR3 contains 15 residues. The CDR3 here is CASSLAVGGNTEAFF. CDR3 nucleotides: TGTGCCAGCAGCTTGGCCGTCGGGGGAAACACTGAAGCTTTCTTT.

The gene calls are TRBV10-2 and TRBJ1-2, with D tentatively TRBD1 (5 bases). V was pared by 4 bases and J by 10 bases, with 25 bases between. This CDR3 has 16 residues. The germline gives CDR1 WSHSY, CDR2 SAAADI. The CDR3 coding sequence is TGCGCCAGCAGTGTTTCCTTCGGGACTGCTTTATCGTACTACACCTTC. Amino acid sequence: CASSVSFGTALSYYTF.

The CDR3 DNA follows: TGTGCCACCAGCAGAGATCATGCTGAAGCTTTCTTT. It encodes CATSRDHAEAFF. The chain carries TRBV15 and TRBJ1-1; D is undetermined. V was clipped by 0 bases and J by 6 bases, with 5 bases between them. CDR1 is LNHNV, CDR2 YYDKDF, per germline (reference sequence). This CDR3 comprises 12 residues.

The rearrangement uses TRBV18 and TRBJ2-3, with TRBD1 identical over 7 bases. Germline V lookup: CDR1 KGHSH, CDR2 LQKENI. After removal of 3 bases from V and 1 base from J, the junction contained 4 bases not matched to a gene. This CDR3 is 15 amino acids long. The CDR3 is CASSPGTARTDTQYF. The CDR3 DNA follows: TGTGCCAGCTCACCTGGGACAGCTCGCACAGATACGCAGTATTTT.

This clone has just one count. The rearrangement joins TRBV4-1 to TRBJ2-2; the D gene is possibly TRBD1 (6 bases). V gave up 5 bases and J gave up 1 base, with 8 bases separating them. The germline CDR1 and CDR2 sequences are MGHRA and YSYEKL. This CDR3 has 14 residues. The CDR3 sequence: CASSLQGNTGELFF. The CDR3 region has the DNA TGCGCCAGCAGCTTACAGGGGAACACCGGGGAGCTGTTTTTT.

The rearrangement uses TRBV2 and TRBJ2-5; the D is unclear. The length of the CDR3 is 12 residues. The germline V and J ends were trimmed by 7 bases and 2 bases, with 8 bases remaining between them. Germline values: CDR1 SNHLY, CDR2 FYNNEI. CDR3 coding DNA: TGTGCCAGCATGCGGAAACAAGAGACCCAGTACTTC. This encodes CASMRKQETQYF.

The chain couples TRBV7-8 to TRBJ1-5; D perhaps matches TRBD1 (6 bases). This CDR3 region has 14 residues. CDR1 and CDR2 from the germline V gene are SGHVS and FQNEAQ. Trimming pared 5 bases from V and 7 bases from J, leaving 15 bases between. DNA of the CDR3: TGTGCCAGCAGCCTACAGGGTTTGTTGCAGCCCCAGCATTTT. Protein: CASSLQGLLQPQHF.

This clone appeared a few times. The chain joins TRBV6-4 to TRBJ1-1; 9 bases map to TRBD1. CDR1 is MRHNA, CDR2 SNTAGT, per germline. J was trimmed by 5 bases and V by 0 bases; bases with no gene match: 1. This CDR3 contains 14 residues. The CDR3 DNA follows: TGTGCCAGCAGTGACTCGGACAGGGGTACTGAAGCTTTCTTT. Encoded protein: CASSDSDRGTEAFF.

This chain joins TRBV4-1 and TRBJ2-7; 8 bases fit TRBD1. The ends lost 7 bases at V and 2 bases at J; junction bases unmatched: 13. Germline V gene lookup returns CDR1 MGHRA and CDR2 YSYEKL. The CDR3 spans 16 residues. CDR3: CASTLQDRGQPYEQYF. CDR3 bases: TGCGCCAGCACCCTTCAAGACAGGGGTCAACCCTACGAGCAGTACTTC.

The J gene is TRBJ2-3, the V gene TRBV5-6; 7 bases map to TRBD1. Germline-derived CDR1 and CDR2 are SGHDT and YYEEEE. The V segment lost 4 bases and the J segment 2 bases; nucleotides outside the gene matches: 16. The CDR3 totals 18 residues. The CDR3 sequence: CASSLDRVRGSNTDTQYF. The CDR3 region has the DNA TGTGCCAGCAGCCTTGACAGGGTGCGTGGCTCAAACACAGATACGCAGTATTTT.

V and J are TRBV5-1 and TRBJ1-4; maybe TRBD1 (6 bases). Germline V gene lookup returns CDR1 SGHRS and CDR2 YFSETQ. CDR3 length equals 15 residues. Deletions cut 4 bases from V and 8 bases from J, with 18 bases between. The CDR3: CASSRDRPQEEKLFF. The CDR3 DNA reads as TGCGCCAGCAGCCGCGACAGGCCCCAGGAGGAAAAACTGTTTTTT. The whole variable domain, remainder taken from reference TRBV5-1 and TRBJ1-4, is KAGVTQTPRYLIKTRGQQVTLSCSPISGHRSVSWYQQTPGQGLQFLFEYFSETQRNKGNFPGRFSGRQFSNSRSEMNVSTLELGDSALYLCASSRDRPQEEKLFFGSGTQLSVL.

The V and J genes are TRBV11-1 and TRBJ2-5; D unresolved. CDR1 is SGHAT, CDR2 FQDESV, per germline (reference sequence). The CDR3 consists of 12 residues. The germline V and J ends were trimmed by 4 bases and 5 bases, with 8 bases remaining between them. This chain's CDR3 is CASSYMLETQYF. The CDR3 coding sequence is TGTGCCAGCAGCTACATGTTGGAGACCCAGTACTTC.

V usage is TRBV14 and J usage is TRBJ2-1; maybe TRBD2 (6 bases). This CDR3 is 13 amino acids long. The germline CDR1 and CDR2 sequences are SGHDN and FVKESK. Trimming shortened V by 0 bases and J by 8 bases, and 8 bases separated the two germline ends. The CDR3 here is CASSQDTGDEQFF. The CDR3 bases are TGTGCCAGCAGCCAAGATACGGGGGATGAGCAGTTCTTC.

This sequence joins TRBV11-2 and TRBJ2-5, with D tentatively TRBD2 (5 bases). The V end was cut by 2 bases, the J end by 2 bases, with 18 bases between. In germline, CDR1 is SGHAT, CDR2 FQNNGV. The length of the CDR3 is 17 residues. The CDR3 coding sequence is TGTGCCAGCAGCTTAATTAACCCGGGATATCAACAAGAGACCCAGTACTTC. It encodes CASSLINPGYQQETQYF.

The V and J genes are TRBV4-1 and TRBJ2-7, with 10 positions matching TRBD1. Trimming at V came to 1 base and at J to 1 base, leaving 10 bases not matched to a gene. Germline V gene sequence: CDR1 MGHRA, CDR2 YSYEKL. CDR3 length: 18 residues. DNA of the CDR3: TGCGCCAGCAGCCAAGTTGGGACCCGGGACAGGGGTTCCTACGAGCAGTACTTC. Its translation is CASSQVGTRDRGSYEQYF.

This chain links TRBV7-3 with TRBJ2-1; D call uncertain. The CDR3 is 12 residues long. The germline V gene has CDR1 SGHTA and CDR2 FQGTGA. V lost 8 bases, J lost 7 bases, and 12 bases lay in between. CDR3 protein: CASSIPGNEQFF. The CDR3 DNA reads TGTGCCAGCTCCATCCCGGGTAATGAGCAGTTCTTC. Looking up the rest from reference TRBV7-3 and TRBJ2-1 gives the full variable domain: GAGVSQTPSNKVTEKGKYVELRCDPISGHTALYWYRQSLGQGPEFLIYFQGTGAADDSGLPNDRFFAVRPEGSVSTLKIQRTERGDSAVYLCASSIPGNEQFFGPGTRLTVL.

The chain joins TRBV27 to TRBJ2-3; maybe TRBD2 (7 bases). The CDR3 extends over 15 amino acids. Trimming took off 8 bases at V and 6 bases at J, with 21 bases between the two ends. The V gene's germline CDR1 is MNHEY and CDR2 SMNVEV (reference sequence). This chain's CDR3 is CASHAGATTHDTQYF. The CDR3 DNA is TGTGCCAGCCATGCGGGGGCCACAACCCACGATACGCAGTATTTT.

The chain employs TRBV29-1 and TRBJ2-7; 8 nucleotides align to TRBD1. The CDR3 contains 12 residues. Germline CDR1 and CDR2: SQVTM and ANQGSEA. V was pared by 7 bases and J by 4 bases, with 6 bases of the junction left unmatched. CDR3 DNA: TGCAGCGCTGACACAGGGGGGTACGAGCAGTACTTC. Its translation: CSADTGGYEQYF.

The chain links TRBV6-5 to TRBJ2-1, with TRBD1 matching over 9 bases. V dropped 4 bases and J dropped 6; count of bases not matched to a gene: 7. This CDR3 contains 15 residues. Per germline, CDR1 MNHEY and CDR2 SVGAGI. The CDR3 loop reads CASSWTGVTFNEQFF. CDR3 DNA sequence: TGTGCCAGCAGTTGGACAGGGGTAACCTTCAATGAGCAGTTCTTC.

The chain joins TRBV9 to TRBJ2-1; 8 bases are shared with TRBD2. CDR1 and CDR2 from the germline V gene are SGDLS and YYNGEE. V gave up 0 bases and J gave up 8 bases; unmatched junction bases: 7. This CDR3 has 15 residues. This chain's CDR3 is CASSVEAGARYEQFF. CDR3 coding DNA: TGTGCCAGCAGCGTAGAAGCGGGAGCCCGTTATGAGCAGTTCTTC. Combining the CDR3 with reference TRBV9 and TRBJ2-1 gives the whole variable domain DSGVTQTPKHLITATGQRVTLRCSPRSGDLSVYWYQQSLDQGLQFLIQYYNGEERAKGNILERFSAQQFPDLHSELNLSSLELGDSALYFCASSVEAGARYEQFFGPGTRLTVL.

The V call is TRBV5-4, the J call TRBJ2-1; 10 positions agree with TRBD2. Losses at the gene ends were 2 bases for V and 3 bases for J; bases not matched to a gene: 8. The CDR3 is 17 amino acids. CDR1 is SGHNT and CDR2 is YYREEE in the germline V gene (reference sequence). CDR3 sequence: CASSFTLAGGGYNEQFF. The CDR3 nucleotides are TGTGCCAGCAGCTTCACCTTAGCGGGAGGCGGCTACAATGAGCAGTTCTTC. The whole variable domain, remainder taken from reference TRBV5-4 and TRBJ2-1, is ETGVTQSPTHLIKTRGQQVTLRCSSQSGHNTVSWYQQALGQGPQFIFQYYREEENGRGNFPPRFSGLQFPNYSSELNVNALELDDSALYLCASSFTLAGGGYNEQFFGPGTRLTVL.

This sequence joins TRBV5-1 and TRBJ1-4; no clear D gene. From germline, CDR1 is SGHRS and CDR2 YFSETQ. The CDR3 loop spans 16 amino acids. V lost 4 bases and J lost 0, with 13 bases in between. As DNA, the CDR3 is TGCGCCAGCAGCCCCCCGTCGTCGGCAACTAATGAAAAACTGTTTTTT. It encodes CASSPPSSATNEKLFF. The full variable domain, completed using reference TRBV5-1 and TRBJ1-4, is KAGVTQTPRYLIKTRGQQVTLSCSPISGHRSVSWYQQTPGQGLQFLFEYFSETQRNKGNFPGRFSGRQFSNSRSEMNVSTLELGDSALYLCASSPPSSATNEKLFFGSGTQLSVL.

This chain uses TRBV30 with TRBJ2-6; a possible D gene is TRBD2 (5 bases). Germline CDR1 is GTSNPN and CDR2 is SVGIG (reference sequence). The CDR3 runs to 13 residues. V lost 0 bases and J 12 bases, leaving 12 bases between the germline ends. CDR3 sequence: CAWSVSGILVLTF. In nucleotides, the CDR3 is TGTGCCTGGAGTGTATCGGGAATCCTCGTCCTGACTTTC.

This rearrangement joins TRBV5-4 to TRBJ2-1, with 9 bases fitting TRBD2. J lost 5 bases, V lost 0 bases, and 3 bases had no gene match. CDR3 length: 15 amino acids. Germline values: CDR1 SGHNT, CDR2 YYREEE (reference sequence). CDR3 region: CASSLGGRADNEQFF. The CDR3 DNA reads as TGTGCCAGCAGCTTGGGCGGGAGGGCTGACAATGAGCAGTTCTTC.

The chain has TRBV6-5 and TRBJ2-3; TRBD1 agrees at 9 bases. Germline V gives CDR1 MNHEY, CDR2 SVGAGI. Trimming cost V 5 bases and J 2 bases; bases outside gene matches: 5. This CDR3 contains 15 residues. The CDR3 loop is CASSGTGPSTDTQYF. For the CDR3, the DNA is TGTGCCAGCAGTGGGACAGGGCCATCCACAGATACGCAGTATTTT.